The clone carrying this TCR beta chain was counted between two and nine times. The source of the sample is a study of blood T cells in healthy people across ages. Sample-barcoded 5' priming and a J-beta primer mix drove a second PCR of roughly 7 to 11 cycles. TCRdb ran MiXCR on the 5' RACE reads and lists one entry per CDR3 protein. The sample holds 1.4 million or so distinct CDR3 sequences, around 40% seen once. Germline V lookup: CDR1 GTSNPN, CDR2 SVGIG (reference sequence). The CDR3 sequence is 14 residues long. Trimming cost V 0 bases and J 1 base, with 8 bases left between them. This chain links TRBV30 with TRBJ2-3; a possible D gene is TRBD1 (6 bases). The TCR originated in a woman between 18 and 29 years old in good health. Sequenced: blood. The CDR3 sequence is CAWSVSGGTDTQYF. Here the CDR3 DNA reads TGTGCCTGGAGTGTATCAGGGGGCACAGATACGCAGTATTTT.